The 23 T cell receptor beta chains listed next were all sequenced from one sample in a study of blood T cell repertoires in COVID-19. The table came from immunoSEQ multiplex PCR; TCRdb's copy has only in-frame clones and leaves some out. The sample lists nearly 300,000 clones; approximately 88% were seen once. The sample taken for sequencing was peripheral blood. These receptors all stem from a human donor with COVID-19, enrolled during active disease. The donor label of this sample is uncertain.

The chain employs TRBV6-5 and TRBJ1-6; D is unresolved. The CDR3 covers 11 residues. With 6 bases removed from V and 14 bases from J, the gap between germline ends came to 11 bases. Germline-derived CDR1 and CDR2 are MNHEY and SVGAGI. This CDR3 reads CASRRAGTLHF. For the CDR3, the DNA is TGTGCCAGCAGGAGAGCCGGGACCCTCCACTTT.

This chain connects TRBV5-5 to TRBJ1-1; D not certain. Deletions cut 2 bases from V and 1 base from J, with 9 bases between. CDR1 and CDR2 (germline): SGHKS, YYEKEE (reference sequence). CDR3 length: 14 residues. For the CDR3, the DNA is TGTGCCAGCAGCTTTCAGACTTCGAACACTGAAGCTTTCTTT. It is translated as CASSFQTSNTEAFF.

V gene TRBV19 combines with J gene TRBJ1-1; unclear D gene. Germline-derived CDR1 and CDR2 are LNHDA and SQIVND (reference sequence). V lost 3 bases and J 1 base, leaving 9 bases between the germline ends. This CDR3 contains 14 residues. The CDR3 nucleotides read TGTGCCAGTAGTATGAGAGCTGGGAACACTGAAGCTTTCTTT. It yields the protein CASSMRAGNTEAFF. Using reference TRBV19 and TRBJ1-1 for the parts outside the CDR3, the full variable domain is DGGITQSPKYLFRKEGQNVTLSCEQNLNHDAMYWYRQDPGQGLRLIYYSQIVNDFQKGDIAEGYSVSREKKESFPLTVTSAQKNPTAFYLCASSMRAGNTEAFFGQGTRLTVV.

The rearrangement links TRBV7-3 to TRBJ2-2, with 8 bases identical to TRBD1. The V gene's germline CDR1 is SGHTA and CDR2 FQGTGA. Germline trimming cut 4 bases from V and 6 bases from J; bases unmatched to any gene: 7. CDR3 length equals 15 residues. The CDR3 sequence: CASSSLGQDAGELFF. CDR3 in DNA: TGTGCCAGCAGCTCGCTGGGACAGGACGCCGGGGAGCTGTTTTTT.

The V and J genes are TRBV11-2 and TRBJ2-5, with TRBD1 matching 9 bases. This CDR3 region has 17 residues. The ends lost 4 bases at V and 5 bases at J; junction bases unmatched: 14. Germline V gives CDR1 SGHAT, CDR2 FQNNGV. CDR3 coding DNA: TGTGCCAGCAGCTGGACTCGGACAGGGGATGGCTCGGAGACCCAGTACTTC. This translates into CASSWTRTGDGSETQYF.

The V call is TRBV9, the J call TRBJ1-4, with D perhaps TRBD1 (6 bases). CDR3 size: 15 residues. V shed 0 bases and J shed 8 bases, with 14 bases lying between them. The germline CDR1 and CDR2 sequences are SGDLS and YYNGEE. The CDR3 coding sequence is TGTGCCAGCAGCGTAGGACAGGCCGGATGGGAAAAACTGTTTTTT. Protein: CASSVGQAGWEKLFF.

CDR3 sequence: CASRPDRGRNTEAFF. In DNA form, the CDR3 reads TGTGCCAGCAGACCCGACAGGGGGAGGAACACTGAAGCTTTCTTT. The rearrangement joins TRBV6-5 to TRBJ1-1; TRBD1 aligns across 9 bases. There are 15 residues in the CDR3. CDR1 and CDR2 (germline): MNHEY, SVGAGI. With V trimmed by 6 bases and J by 1 base, 6 bases remained unmatched.

This clone has only one observation. This sequence joins TRBV11-2 and TRBJ2-2; D perhaps matches TRBD2 (5 bases). In germline, CDR1 is SGHAT, CDR2 FQNNGV. V dropped 0 bases and J dropped 4 bases, with 9 bases sitting between them. The CDR3 is 15 residues long. CDR3 region: CASSLERVSTGELFF. The CDR3 region has the DNA TGTGCCAGCAGCTTAGAGAGGGTATCCACCGGGGAGCTGTTTTTT.

The rearrangement uses TRBV5-1 and TRBJ2-7; 7 nucleotides agree with TRBD1. V shed 4 bases, J shed 9 bases, and the junction held 13 bases outside the gene matches. CDR1 is SGHRS and CDR2 is YFSETQ in the germline V gene. The CDR3 loop spans 14 amino acids. The CDR3 loop is CASSAGQDPLGQYF. The CDR3, as DNA: TGCGCCAGCAGCGCCGGACAGGACCCTCTAGGGCAGTACTTC.

The chain uses TRBV9 and TRBJ1-2; TRBD1 matches 9 bases. There are 15 residues in the CDR3. Germline values: CDR1 SGDLS, CDR2 YYNGEE. V was clipped by 2 bases and J by 4 bases; unmatched bases: 6. The CDR3 DNA reads TGTGCCAGCAGCGTGTCGGACAGGGGCGGCTATGGCTACACCTTC. Its translation: CASSVSDRGGYGYTF.

This sequence joins TRBV28 and TRBJ1-1; TRBD1 matches at 9 bases. Germline V CDR1 and CDR2: MDHEN, SYDVKM. V lost 5 bases to trimming and J lost 4 bases; unmatched junction nucleotides: 8. This CDR3 is 15 amino acids long. In nucleotides, the CDR3 is TGTGCCAGCAGTACTGAGGGACAGGGAGGCACTGAAGCTTTCTTT. Translation gives CASSTEGQGGTEAFF.

The chain links TRBV7-2 to TRBJ2-7; 9 bases agree with TRBD2. This CDR3 has 14 residues. The V segment lost 7 bases and the J segment 0 bases; nucleotides outside the gene matches: 4. CDR1 is SGHTA, CDR2 FQGNSA, per germline. The CDR3 DNA reads as TGTGCCAGCACAAGCGGGGGGAGCTCCTACGAGCAGTACTTC. The encoded protein is CASTSGGSSYEQYF.

V gene TRBV19 combines with J gene TRBJ1-5; 7 nucleotides line up with TRBD1. The CDR3 length is 18 residues. V shed 11 bases and J 0 bases; nucleotides not matched to a gene: 19. In germline, CDR1 is LNHDA, CDR2 SQIVND (reference sequence). As DNA, the CDR3 is TGTGCCCATATCCCTGGTAGGGGGCGTATCGTTAGCAATCAGCCCCAGCATTTT. It encodes CAHIPGRGRIVSNQPQHF.

The V gene is TRBV28, the J gene TRBJ1-1; perhaps TRBD1 as D (6 bases). This CDR3 is 14 amino acids long. Germline CDR1 reads MDHEN; CDR2 reads SYDVKM. Trimming removed 6 bases at V and 1 base at J, with 12 bases between. The chain's CDR3 is CASSPGQRNTEAFF. DNA of the CDR3: TGTGCCAGCAGCCCTGGACAGAGGAACACTGAAGCTTTCTTT.

The gene calls are TRBV5-4 and TRBJ2-5; TRBD1 matches at 7 bases. Germline V CDR1 and CDR2: SGHNT, YYREEE (reference sequence). V was clipped by 3 bases and J by 12 bases; unmatched bases: 5. The CDR3 has 11 amino acids. In nucleotides, the CDR3 is TGTGCCAGCAGCTATGGACAGGCCGAGTACTTC. It specifies CASSYGQAEYF.

The chain has TRBV19 and TRBJ2-5; TRBD1 matches at 7 bases. CDR1 LNHDA and CDR2 SQIVND come from the germline V gene (reference sequence). Trimming took 5 bases from V and 2 from J; bases not matched to a gene: 5. This CDR3 has 14 amino acids. Here the CDR3 reads CASSVSGQQETQYF. The CDR3 DNA is TGTGCCAGTAGTGTGTCGGGACAGCAAGAGACCCAGTACTTC.

This clone was detected once. The chain employs TRBV18 and TRBJ1-3; unclear D gene. The germline V gene encodes CDR1 KGHSH and CDR2 LQKENI. The CDR3 spans 14 residues. V dropped 3 bases and J dropped 0 bases, with 6 bases sitting between them. CDR3 protein: CASSPSGSGNTIYF. In DNA form, the CDR3 reads TGTGCCAGCTCACCGTCGGGCTCTGGAAACACCATATATTTT. The full variable domain, in which reference TRBV18 and TRBJ1-3 provide the parts outside the CDR3, is NAGVMQNPRHLVRRRGQEARLRCSPMKGHSHVYWYRQLPEEGLKFMVYLQKENIIDESGMPKERFSAEFPKEGPSILRIQQVVRGDSAAYFCASSPSGSGNTIYFGEGSWLTVV.

This clone was seen more than once but under ten times. The junction shows a germline mismatch at one end, possibly a read error. V and J are TRBV6-5 and TRBJ2-1; 7 bases align to TRBD1. CDR1 MNHEY and CDR2 SVGAGI come from the germline V gene. This CDR3 has 14 amino acids. The CDR3 protein is CASSRRPEQGTLLF. The CDR3 bases are TGTGCCAGCAGTCGAAGACCCGAACAGGGGACACTACTCTTC.

For the CDR3, the DNA is TGTGCCAGCAGACGGGGACTAGCTAGCGAGCAGTACTTC. Translation gives CASRRGLASEQYF. The chain carries TRBV27 and TRBJ2-7, with 9 bases lining up with TRBD2. CDR1 and CDR2 from the germline V gene are MNHEY and SMNVEV (reference sequence). Losses at the gene ends were 6 bases for V and 6 bases for J; bases not matched to a gene: 6. This CDR3 is 13 amino acids long.

V gene TRBV10-3 combines with J gene TRBJ2-7; 11 bases fit TRBD2. V dropped 2 bases and J dropped 5; count of bases not matched to a gene: 2. CDR3 length: 14 residues. Germline-derived CDR1 and CDR2 are ENHRY and SYGVKD. In DNA, the CDR3 is TGTGCCATCAGTGAGGGGACTAGCGGCAACGAGCAGTACTTC. Its protein is CAISEGTSGNEQYF.

V usage is TRBV19 and J usage is TRBJ1-2, with a possible D match to TRBD1 (5 bases). From germline, CDR1 is LNHDA and CDR2 SQIVND (reference sequence). This CDR3 has 14 residues. Trimming stripped 8 bases from V and 2 bases from J, with 15 bases between. The CDR3 DNA reads TGTGCCAGTCAAGTTCAGGGTCGGAACTATGGCTACACCTTC. As protein: CASQVQGRNYGYTF.

The table lists this clone with a count of one. The same CDR3 can be traced to other DNA sequences in this sample. This chain uses TRBV27 with TRBJ1-6, with 9 bases fitting TRBD1. In germline, CDR1 is MNHEY, CDR2 SMNVEV (reference sequence). There are 14 residues in the CDR3. Trimming removed 6 bases from V and 9 bases from J; junction bases left unmatched: 6. This CDR3 is CASSPGTGSSPLHF. CDR3 sequence (DNA): TGTGCCAGCAGCCCGGGGACAGGGAGTTCACCCCTCCACTTT.

The gene calls are TRBV19 and TRBJ2-7; 9 positions match TRBD1. Germline V CDR1 and CDR2: LNHDA, SQIVND (reference sequence). The trim removed 5 bases at V and 6 bases at J, leaving 5 bases unmatched. The CDR3 extends over 13 amino acids. CDR3 region: CASSFSGQGEQYF. The DNA for the CDR3 is TGTGCCAGTAGTTTTTCGGGACAGGGCGAGCAGTACTTC.